The 18 T cell receptor beta chains in this list originate from one sample, sequenced in a study of blood T cell repertoires in COVID-19. The data were produced by immunoSEQ multiplex PCR, yet TCRdb's version contains in-frame clones alone and is incomplete. Among roughly 28,000 clones listed, over 80% were seen once. The sample taken for sequencing was peripheral blood. These receptors all come from a man aged 65 to 85 with acute or convalescent COVID-19.

The rearrangement joins TRBV6-2 or TRBV6-3 to TRBJ2-7, with 11 positions matching TRBD1. The germline V gene has CDR1 MNHEY and CDR2 SVGEGT. Germline trimming cut 6 bases from V and 6 bases from J; bases unmatched to any gene: 7. CDR3 length: 14 residues. The CDR3 DNA reads TGTGCCAGCAGCTCCGGACAGGGGGCGTTCGAGCAGTACTTC. As protein: CASSSGQGAFEQYF.

The chain is built from TRBV7-9 and TRBJ2-7; perhaps TRBD2 as D (6 bases). The CDR3 spans 14 residues. Between the trimmed V and J ends, which lost 1 base and 3 bases, there was a span of 10 bases. Germline CDR1 and CDR2: SEHNR and FQNEAQ (reference sequence). The CDR3 DNA reads TGTGCCAGCAGCTTAGATAGCGGAAGCTACGAGCAGTACTTC. Residues: CASSLDSGSYEQYF. The full variable domain, with the rest looked up from reference TRBV7-9 and TRBJ2-7, is DTGVSQNPRHKITKRGQNVTFRCDPISEHNRLYWYRQTLGQGPEFLTYFQNEAQLEKSRLLSDRFSAERPKGSFSTLEIQRTEQGDSAMYLCASSLDSGSYEQYFGPGTRLTVT.

The gene calls are TRBV7-2 and TRBJ1-5, with D tentatively TRBD1 (6 bases). Trimming shortened V by 5 bases and J by 7 bases, and 15 bases separated the two germline ends. The CDR3 spans 14 residues. Germline V gene sequence: CDR1 SGHTA, CDR2 FQGNSA. This CDR3 is CASSDTGLWQPQHF. The CDR3 region has the DNA TGTGCCAGCAGCGACACAGGGTTATGGCAGCCCCAGCATTTT.

V and J are TRBV6-5 and TRBJ1-5; tentative D call: TRBD1 (6 bases). Germline values: CDR1 MNHEY, CDR2 SVGAGI. The CDR3 sequence is 15 residues long. Trimming removed 5 bases from V and 5 bases from J, with 16 bases in between. The CDR3 coding sequence is TGTGCCAGCAGTACAGGCAGGGGAATGGATCAGCCCCAGCATTTT. It specifies CASSTGRGMDQPQHF.

This chain uses TRBV10-3 with TRBJ1-1, with a weak D call TRBD1 (5 bases). V was cut by 3 bases and J by 0 bases, with 11 bases left in between. This CDR3 comprises 15 residues. From germline, CDR1 is ENHRY and CDR2 SYGVKD. The CDR3 coding sequence is TGTGCCATCAGTGACAGGGCCTTGGTGAACACTGAAGCTTTCTTT. Amino acid sequence: CAISDRALVNTEAFF.

The chain carries TRBV11-2 and TRBJ2-5; 9 bases agree with TRBD2. Per germline, CDR1 SGHAT and CDR2 FQNNGV. V dropped 3 bases and J dropped 7; count of bases not matched to a gene: 12. The CDR3 loop spans 16 amino acids. The CDR3, as DNA: TGTGCCAGCAGCTTCCCCTTTAGCGGGAGAAGAGGGACCCAGTACTTC. Translating gives CASSFPFSGRRGTQYF. Full variable domain (outside the CDR3, taken from reference TRBV11-2 and TRBJ2-5): EAGVAQSPRYKIIEKRQSVAFWCNPISGHATLYWYQQILGQGPKLLIQFQNNGVVDDSQLPKDRFSAERLKGVDSTLKIQPAKLEDSAVYLCASSFPFSGRRGTQYFGPGTRLLVL.

The rearrangement links TRBV7-3 to TRBJ2-3; 10 bases fit TRBD2. CDR1 is SGHTA and CDR2 is FQGTGA in the germline V gene. Losses at the gene ends were 4 bases for V and 7 bases for J; bases not matched to a gene: 8. This CDR3 spans 15 amino acids. The CDR3 DNA reads as TGTGCCAGCAGCTCGACTAGCGGGCCCGGGCATACGCAGTATTTT. The encoded protein is CASSSTSGPGHTQYF.

CDR3 nucleotide sequence: TGTGCCATCAGTGAGCCACGGGACACCAACATCGGGAATGAGCAGTTCTTC. The encoded protein is CAISEPRDTNIGNEQFF. The chain couples TRBV10-3 to TRBJ2-1, with D possibly being TRBD1 (6 bases). The CDR3 is made up of 17 amino acids. The germline V gene encodes CDR1 ENHRY and CDR2 SYGVKD. The V and J ends lost 2 bases and 7 bases respectively, with 21 bases between them.

This chain links TRBV5-1 with TRBJ1-4; no clear D. V lost 4 bases to trimming and J lost 2 bases, with 12 bases between them. Germline CDR1 reads SGHRS; CDR2 reads YFSETQ. The CDR3 spans 15 residues. CDR3 nucleotides: TGCGCCAGCAGCGGATACGGGGTGACTAATGAAAAACTGTTTTTT. The encoded protein is CASSGYGVTNEKLFF.

The rearrangement joins TRBV25-1 to TRBJ2-7, with 7 positions matching TRBD1. The CDR3 has 13 amino acids. V shed 3 bases, J shed 1 base, and the junction held 0 bases outside the gene matches. CDR1 and CDR2 from the germline V gene are MGHDK and SYGVNS. CDR3 bases: TGTGCCAGCAGTGAGACAGGGTCCTACGAGCAGTACTTC. Translating gives CASSETGSYEQYF.

This clone was seen more than once but under ten times. J is TRBJ2-7 and V is TRBV5-1, with 12 positions matching TRBD2. The CDR3 length is 14 residues. V lost 7 bases and J lost 5; bases outside the gene matches: 7. CDR1 and CDR2 (germline): SGHRS, YFSETQ. CDR3 sequence: CASGGLAGSHEQYF. Here the CDR3 DNA reads TGCGCCAGCGGCGGACTAGCGGGGTCTCACGAGCAGTACTTC.

The J gene is TRBJ2-1, the V gene TRBV28; tentative D call: TRBD1 (5 bases). CDR1 and CDR2 from the germline V gene are MDHEN and SYDVKM. V lost 8 bases and J 4 bases, leaving 18 bases between the germline ends. The CDR3 is made up of 15 amino acids. DNA for the CDR3: TGTGCCAGCCTGGACACTCCCGTGCAATACAATGAGCAGTTCTTC. Translating gives CASLDTPVQYNEQFF. The full variable domain, its missing parts supplied by reference TRBV28 and TRBJ2-1, is DVKVTQSSRYLVKRTGEKVFLECVQDMDHENMFWYRQDPGLGLRLIYFSYDVKMKEKGDIPEGYSVSREKKERFSLILESASTNQTSMYLCASLDTPVQYNEQFFGPGTRLTVL.

The rearrangement uses TRBV11-2 and TRBJ1-6, with D tentatively TRBD1 (6 bases). The CDR3 length is 15 residues. Trimming shortened V by 1 base and J by 5 bases, and 9 bases separated the two germline ends. The V gene's germline CDR1 is SGHAT and CDR2 FQNNGV. The CDR3 DNA reads as TGTGCCAGCAGCTTAGGCCCAGGGGATAATTCACCCCTCCACTTT. This codes for CASSLGPGDNSPLHF.

CDR3 nucleotides: TGTGCCAGCAGGAACAGGGCGGGGGACACTGAAGCTTTCTTT. This codes for CASRNRAGDTEAFF. This chain links TRBV3-1 (or the pseudogene TRBV3-2) with TRBJ1-1; tentatively, D is TRBD1 (6 bases). This CDR3 is built from 14 residues. Between the trimmed V and J ends, which lost 6 bases and 3 bases, there was a span of 14 bases. Germline V CDR1 and CDR2: LGHDT, YNNKEL (reference sequence).

The chain links TRBV6-1 to TRBJ1-2; D gene uncertain. V lost 0 bases and J 4 bases, leaving 12 bases between the germline ends. Germline V CDR1 and CDR2: MNHNS, SASEGT. The CDR3 length is 15 residues. The CDR3 DNA is TGTGCCAGCAGTGAAGCGTTGGGCCTCGGCTATGGCTACACCTTC. It specifies CASSEALGLGYGYTF.

This clone was found once. The chain carries TRBV6-5 and TRBJ1-1; D perhaps matches TRBD1 (6 bases). Germline V gene sequence: CDR1 MNHEY, CDR2 SVGAGI. The CDR3 spans 13 residues. Trimming pared 10 bases from V and 4 bases from J, leaving 16 bases between. The CDR3 reads CATETGISTEAFF. The DNA for the CDR3 is TGTGCCACCGAAACAGGGATCAGCACTGAAGCTTTCTTT.

This rearrangement joins TRBV15 to TRBJ2-7; TRBD2 aligns across 10 bases. Germline CDR1 reads LNHNV; CDR2 reads YYDKDF (reference sequence). There are 16 residues in the CDR3. The V segment lost 5 bases and the J segment 6 bases; nucleotides outside the gene matches: 13. The CDR3 DNA sequence: TGTGCCACCAGCCCTCTCCCGGGACTAGCGAAACGCGAGCAGTACTTC. This translates into CATSPLPGLAKREQYF.

J is TRBJ1-2 and V is TRBV2; 9 nucleotides agree with TRBD1. The CDR3 contains 14 residues. With 4 bases clipped from V and 7 bases from J, the junction kept 7 bases outside the gene matches. The germline V gene encodes CDR1 SNHLY and CDR2 FYNNEI. CDR3 DNA sequence: TGTGCCAGCAGTGTGGGACAGGGATGGCGTGGCTACACCTTC. Amino acids: CASSVGQGWRGYTF.